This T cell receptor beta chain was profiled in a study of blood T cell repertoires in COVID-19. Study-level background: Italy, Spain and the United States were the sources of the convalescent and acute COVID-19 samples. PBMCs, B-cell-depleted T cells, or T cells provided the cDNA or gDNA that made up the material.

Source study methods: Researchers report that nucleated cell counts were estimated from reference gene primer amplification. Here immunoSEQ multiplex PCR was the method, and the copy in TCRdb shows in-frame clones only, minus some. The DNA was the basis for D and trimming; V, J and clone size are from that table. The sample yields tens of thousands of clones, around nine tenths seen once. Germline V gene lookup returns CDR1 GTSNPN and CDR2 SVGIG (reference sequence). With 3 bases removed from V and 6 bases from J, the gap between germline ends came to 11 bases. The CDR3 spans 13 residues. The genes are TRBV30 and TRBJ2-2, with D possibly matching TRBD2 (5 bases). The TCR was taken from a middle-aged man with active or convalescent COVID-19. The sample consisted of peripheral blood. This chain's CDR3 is CAWRRLSPGELFF. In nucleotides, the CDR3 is TGTGCCTGGAGGAGACTATCGCCCGGGGAGCTGTTTTTT.